The 29 T cell receptor beta chains presented below share a single source sample, sequenced in a study of blood T cells in healthy people across ages. Sample-barcoded 5' priming and a J-beta primer mix drove a second PCR of 7 to 11 cycles. In TCRdb, the 5' RACE reads were re-called with MiXCR into one record per CDR3 protein. The sample lists 730,000 or so distinct CDR3 sequences, about 40% occurring once. Input material: blood. The receptors come from a woman aged 55-70 years in good health.

This chain joins TRBV11-3 and TRBJ2-5; D is possibly TRBD1 or TRBD2 (7 bases each). The CDR3 contains 16 residues. Germline V gene data show CDR1 as SGHNT and CDR2 as YENEEA. Deletions cut 3 bases from V and 3 bases from J, with 17 bases between. The CDR3 region is CASSFRARGGEETQYF. CDR3 sequence (DNA): TGTGCCAGCAGCTTCCGGGCCAGGGGGGGTGAAGAGACCCAGTACTTC.

This sequence joins TRBV12-3 or TRBV12-4 and TRBJ2-3; 8 bases map to TRBD1. V was clipped by 6 bases and J by 2 bases; unmatched bases: 10. This CDR3 has 16 amino acids. The CDR3 region is CASSPSPDRATDTQYF. In nucleotides, the CDR3 is TGTGCCAGCAGCCCTTCCCCGGACAGGGCCACAGATACGCAGTATTTT.

This clonotype was seen a few times. CDR3 DNA sequence: TGCAGTGCTTCCGGGACAGGCACAGATACGCAGTATTTT. It encodes CSASGTGTDTQYF. The genes are TRBV20-1 and TRBJ2-3, with 7 bases fitting TRBD1. CDR1 and CDR2 from the germline V gene are DFQATT and SNEGSKA (reference sequence). Trimming took 5 bases from V and 1 from J; bases not matched to a gene: 3. The CDR3 runs to 13 residues.

This clonotype was seen repeatedly, ten times or more. J is TRBJ1-3 and V is TRBV4-1; D is possibly TRBD1 (6 bases). V was clipped by 0 bases and J by 3 bases, with 21 bases between them. CDR3 length: 19 residues. Germline CDR1 MGHRA, CDR2 YSYEKL. The CDR3: CASSQDGRTIAGDGNTIYF. For the CDR3, the DNA is TGCGCCAGCAGCCAAGATGGTCGGACTATAGCAGGGGATGGAAACACCATATATTTT.

This clonotype was seen at least ten times. The rearrangement uses TRBV9 and TRBJ2-3; possible D gene TRBD2, 5 bases. From germline, CDR1 is SGDLS and CDR2 YYNGEE. The ends were cut back, 4 bases at V and 1 base at J, with 13 bases in the middle. CDR3 length: 15 residues. CDR3: CASSPTSGGTDTQYF. CDR3 coding DNA: TGTGCCAGCAGCCCAACAAGCGGCGGCACAGATACGCAGTATTTT. Full variable domain (outside the CDR3, taken from reference TRBV9 and TRBJ2-3): DSGVTQTPKHLITATGQRVTLRCSPRSGDLSVYWYQQSLDQGLQFLIQYYNGEERAKGNILERFSAQQFPDLHSELNLSSLELGDSALYFCASSPTSGGTDTQYFGPGTRLTVL.

J is TRBJ2-7 and V is TRBV29-1, with 8 bases that match TRBD1. V lost 4 bases, J lost 4 bases, and 15 bases stayed unmatched. This CDR3 has 16 residues. Germline V gene lookup returns CDR1 SQVTM and CDR2 ANQGSEA. The CDR3 here is CSVALKSHRGNYEQYF. The DNA for the CDR3 is TGCAGCGTTGCCCTTAAATCCCACAGGGGGAATTACGAGCAGTACTTC.

This chain links TRBV25-1 with TRBJ2-7; 10 bases map to TRBD1. This CDR3 spans 17 amino acids. The V gene's germline CDR1 is MGHDK and CDR2 SYGVNS. V trimming: 1 base; J trimming: 4 bases; junction bases outside the gene matches: 10. The CDR3: CASSESRRQGARYEQYF. Written as DNA, the CDR3 is TGTGCCAGCAGTGAATCCCGACGACAGGGGGCGAGGTACGAGCAGTACTTC.

Regarding this clonotype: The junction departs from germline at one end; a sequencing error may be responsible. The chain carries TRBV20-1 and TRBJ2-4; TRBD1 matches 9 bases. The CDR3 extends over 14 amino acids. CDR1 is DFQATT and CDR2 is SNEGSKA in the germline V gene (reference sequence). CDR3 sequence: CSAGTGTGKSIQYF. The CDR3 coding sequence is TGCAGTGCCGGTACCGGGACAGGGAAAAGCATTCAGTACTTC.

The chain links TRBV29-1 to TRBJ1-4; D is possibly TRBD1 (5 bases). This CDR3 comprises 13 residues. Trimming shortened V by 5 bases and J by 4 bases, and 11 bases separated the two germline ends. Germline V gene sequence: CDR1 SQVTM, CDR2 ANQGSEA. The DNA of the CDR3 is TGCAGCGTTCTCTCGGGGCTTAATGAAAAACTGTTTTTT. It yields the protein CSVLSGLNEKLFF.

The chain carries TRBV7-2 and TRBJ1-1, with D unresolved. Germline CDR1 and CDR2: SGHTA and FQGNSA. The V and J ends lost 0 bases and 3 bases respectively, with 5 bases between them. This CDR3 has 13 amino acids. Here the CDR3 DNA reads TGTGCCAGCAGCTTAGCGGTAGACACTGAAGCTTTCTTT. Translation: CASSLAVDTEAFF.

Remarks on this clonotype: A read error may produce the germline difference seen at one junction end. The chain carries TRBV6-6 and TRBJ2-1; D unclear. Germline V gives CDR1 MNHNY, CDR2 SVGAGI (reference sequence). CDR3 length: 16 residues. The CDR3 spells CVSKGTGSLSYNEQFF. CDR3 DNA: TGTGTCAGCAAAGGAACCGGGTCCCTATCCTACAATGAGCAGTTCTTC.

J is TRBJ1-2 and V is TRBV3-1; D not resolved. Germline CDR1 LGHDT, CDR2 YNNKEL (reference sequence). The V and J ends lost 0 bases and 3 bases respectively, with 5 bases between them. The CDR3 spans 13 residues. The CDR3 DNA follows: TGTGCCAGCAGCCAAGACAGACACTATGGCTACACCTTC. It yields the protein CASSQDRHYGYTF.

In its sample, this clonotype was seen a few times. The chain combines TRBV7-7 with TRBJ2-5; tentatively, D is TRBD1 (6 bases). V lost 0 bases, J lost 5 bases, and 19 bases lay in between. This CDR3 has 17 amino acids. The germline gives CDR1 SSHAT, CDR2 FNYEAQ (reference sequence). The CDR3 DNA reads as TGTGCCAGCAGCTTAGCCGGGTCGACCACTAGGGGGGAGACCCAGTACTTC. Translation gives CASSLAGSTTRGETQYF.

The CDR3 nucleotides are TGTGCCAGCAGCTTAAGGGGGCCAACTAACCCCATTCGATATGAGCAGTACTTC. This encodes CASSLRGPTNPIRYEQYF. This chain connects TRBV7-3 to TRBJ2-1; TRBD1 might be the D (6 bases). The end of the DNA fits TRBJ2-7 better, so the J call may be wrong. Germline V gene data show CDR1 as SGHTA and CDR2 as FQGTGA. The CDR3 has 18 residues.

The rearrangement links TRBV20-1 to TRBJ1-2, with 8 bases matching TRBD1. The CDR3 consists of 15 residues. The junction had 10 bases not matched to a gene; V was cut back by 3 bases and J by 4 bases. Germline V CDR1 and CDR2: DFQATT, SNEGSKA (reference sequence). The CDR3, as DNA: TGCAGTGCTAGGGTATCCAGAGACAGGGGCTATGGCTACACCTTC. It codes for CSARVSRDRGYGYTF.

The chain employs TRBV28 and TRBJ1-2, with 10 bases identical to TRBD1. The trim removed 6 bases at V and 4 bases at J, leaving 8 bases unmatched. Germline V gene sequence: CDR1 MDHEN, CDR2 SYDVKM. The CDR3 length is 15 residues. CDR3 in amino acids: CASSLGQGNTYGYTF. CDR3 DNA sequence: TGTGCCAGCAGCCTGGGACAGGGGAATACCTATGGCTACACCTTC.

As DNA, the CDR3 is TGTGCCAGCAGCCCTCGGGCCAACACAGATACGCAGTATTTT. The encoded protein is CASSPRANTDTQYF. The chain links TRBV7-9 to TRBJ2-3; D not certain. Germline-derived CDR1 and CDR2 are SEHNR and FQNEAQ (reference sequence). Trimming took 5 bases from V and 2 from J, leaving 11 bases between them. This CDR3 spans 14 amino acids.

This chain connects TRBV9 to TRBJ2-5, with TRBD2 identical over 11 bases. V lost 2 bases to trimming and J lost 11 bases; unmatched junction nucleotides: 11. The CDR3 has 15 residues. Looked up from germline, CDR1 is SGDLS and CDR2 is YYNGEE. The CDR3 DNA reads as TGTGCCAGCAGCGTCTATGGGACTAGCGGCAATGAGCAGTACTTC. Translation gives CASSVYGTSGNEQYF.

This clonotype was detected only a few times. J is TRBJ2-1 and V is TRBV20-1; D is unclear. The J call may be faulty, since TRBJ2-7 better matches the DNA end. Germline assignment: CDR1 DFQATT and CDR2 SNEGSKA (reference sequence). The CDR3 length is 15 residues. CDR3 sequence: CSARDAKSSYNEQYF. For the CDR3, the DNA is TGCAGTGCTAGAGATGCGAAGAGCTCCTACAATGAGCAGTACTTC.

The V gene is TRBV6-1, the J gene TRBJ1-2; D uncertain. V gave up 1 base and J gave up 4 bases, with 7 bases separating them. The CDR3 runs 13 residues. Germline loops: CDR1 MNHNS, CDR2 SASEGT. CDR3 sequence: CASSEVVGYGYTF. CDR3 nucleotide sequence: TGTGCCAGCAGTGAAGTAGTCGGCTATGGCTACACCTTC.

This clonotype was found many times. This chain joins TRBV11-3 and TRBJ2-5; D not resolved. Germline CDR1 SGHNT, CDR2 YENEEA. The CDR3 contains 13 residues. The ends were cut back, 2 bases at V and 5 bases at J, with 9 bases in the middle. CDR3 sequence: CASSLFSRETQYF. The CDR3 nucleotides read TGTGCCAGCAGCTTATTCAGCAGGGAGACCCAGTACTTC. Supplemented by reference TRBV11-3 and TRBJ2-5, the full variable domain reads EAGVVQSPRYKIIEKKQPVAFWCNPISGHNTLYWYLQNLGQGPELLIRYENEEAVDDSQLPKDRFSAERLKGVDSTLKIQPAELGDSAVYLCASSLFSRETQYFGPGTRLLVL.

This chain uses TRBV29-1 with TRBJ1-4; maybe TRBD1 (6 bases). Trimming removed 0 bases at V and 2 bases at J, with 13 bases between. The germline V gene has CDR1 SQVTM and CDR2 ANQGSEA. The CDR3 loop spans 16 amino acids. The DNA of the CDR3 is TGCAGCGTTGAAGAGTTTGGGGGGCGTACTAATGAAAAACTGTTTTTT. Amino acids: CSVEEFGGRTNEKLFF.

The chain combines TRBV7-2 with TRBJ2-3; the D gene is possibly TRBD1 (6 bases). V lost 5 bases, J lost 0 bases, and 12 bases lay in between. The germline V gene has CDR1 SGHTA and CDR2 FQGNSA. This CDR3 spans 15 amino acids. The CDR3 DNA follows: TGTGCCAGCAGCCCCCAGGGGTTCAGCACAGATACGCAGTATTTT. It is translated as CASSPQGFSTDTQYF. Full variable domain (remainder filled in from reference TRBV7-2 and TRBJ2-3): GAGVSQSPSNKVTEKGKDVELRCDPISGHTALYWYRQSLGQGLEFLIYFQGNSAPDKSGLPSDRFSAERTGGSVSTLTIQRTQQEDSAVYLCASSPQGFSTDTQYFGPGTRLTVL.

This clonotype was counted many times. V and J are TRBV7-2 and TRBJ2-7; the match to TRBD1 covers 8 bases. The CDR3 has 14 residues. The germline V gene encodes CDR1 SGHTA and CDR2 FQGNSA. The V and J ends lost 4 bases and 6 bases, in that order; junction bases with no gene match: 8. CDR3 sequence reads: CASSYRQGMGEQYF. The CDR3 DNA reads as TGTGCCAGCAGCTACCGACAGGGGATGGGCGAGCAGTACTTC.

The chain couples TRBV2 to TRBJ1-2; D not resolved. CDR3 length equals 13 residues. The germline gives CDR1 SNHLY, CDR2 FYNNEI. The V and J ends lost 2 bases and 8 bases respectively, with 12 bases between them. DNA of the CDR3: TGTGCCAGCAGTGAAAAAGGATCAGCAGGCTACACCTTC. Protein: CASSEKGSAGYTF.

This clonotype was picked up a small number of times. CDR3 residues: CASSFNEDTQYF. CDR3 nucleotide sequence: TGTGCCAGCAGTTTCAATGAGGATACGCAGTATTTT. The chain combines TRBV12-3 or TRBV12-4 with TRBJ2-3; D gene unclear. V was shortened by 3 bases and J by 6 bases, with 7 bases between the two germline ends. CDR3 size: 12 residues.

This clonotype has a handful of counts. The chain carries TRBV12-3 or TRBV12-4 and TRBJ2-6; a possible D gene is TRBD1 (5 bases). This CDR3 is 15 amino acids long. Trimming cost V 7 bases and J 1 base, with 11 bases left between them. The CDR3, as DNA: TGTGCCAGCACCAAACAGGTATCTGGGGCCAACGTCCTGACTTTC. As protein: CASTKQVSGANVLTF.

V and J are TRBV18 and TRBJ2-3, with D possibly called TRBD1 or TRBD2 (5 bases each). Per the germline V gene, CDR1 is KGHSH and CDR2 is LQKENI. The CDR3 is 15 amino acids. Trimming shortened V by 6 bases and J by 3 bases, and 16 bases separated the two germline ends. The CDR3 is CASSPSGTPTDTQYF. The CDR3 region has the DNA TGTGCCAGCTCCCCTTCCGGGACCCCTACAGATACGCAGTATTTT.

The chain links TRBV2 to TRBJ2-5; either TRBD1 or TRBD2 may fit D (5 bases each). This CDR3 contains 13 residues. The ends were cut back, 4 bases at V and 7 bases at J, with 13 bases in the middle. CDR1 and CDR2 (germline): SNHLY, FYNNEI. The CDR3 DNA follows: TGTGCCAGCAGTGGATTCGGGGCTGGGACCCAGTACTTC. Translation: CASSGFGAGTQYF.